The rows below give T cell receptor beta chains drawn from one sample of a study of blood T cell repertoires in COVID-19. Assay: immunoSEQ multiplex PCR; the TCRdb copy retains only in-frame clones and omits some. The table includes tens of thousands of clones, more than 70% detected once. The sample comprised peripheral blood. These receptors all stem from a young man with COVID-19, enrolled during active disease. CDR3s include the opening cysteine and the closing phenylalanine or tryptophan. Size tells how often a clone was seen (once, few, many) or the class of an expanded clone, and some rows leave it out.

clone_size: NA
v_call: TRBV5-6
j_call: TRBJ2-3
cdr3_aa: CASSSQGGGRSDTQYF

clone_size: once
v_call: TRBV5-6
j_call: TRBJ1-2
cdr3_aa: CASSPNPPGGRRDYGYTF

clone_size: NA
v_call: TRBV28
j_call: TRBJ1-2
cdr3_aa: CASRSTGQGYGYTF

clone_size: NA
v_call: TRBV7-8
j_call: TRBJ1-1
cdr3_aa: CASSLSVRGQEEAFF

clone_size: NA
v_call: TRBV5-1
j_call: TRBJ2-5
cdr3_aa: CASRPGTEETQYF

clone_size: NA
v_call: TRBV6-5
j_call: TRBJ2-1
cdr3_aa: CASSSTSGRTEQFF

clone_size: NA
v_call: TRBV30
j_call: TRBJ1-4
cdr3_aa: CAWSKQGGATNEKLFF

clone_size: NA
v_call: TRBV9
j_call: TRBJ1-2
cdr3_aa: CASSATGANYGYTF

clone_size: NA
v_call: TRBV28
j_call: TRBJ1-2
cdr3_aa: CASSQLGQGLGYYGYTF

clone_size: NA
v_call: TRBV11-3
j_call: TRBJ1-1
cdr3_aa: CASSFPASNTEAFF

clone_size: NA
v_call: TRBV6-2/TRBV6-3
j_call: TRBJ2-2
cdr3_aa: CASSLRIGRGRNTGELFF

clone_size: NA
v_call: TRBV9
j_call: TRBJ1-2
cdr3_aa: CASSVGGSNYGYTF

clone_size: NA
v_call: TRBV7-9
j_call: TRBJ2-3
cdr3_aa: CASSSSGGYSDTQYF

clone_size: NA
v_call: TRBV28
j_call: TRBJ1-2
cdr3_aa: CASSRHRQGRYYGYTF

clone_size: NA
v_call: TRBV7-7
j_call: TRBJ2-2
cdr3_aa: CASSLGQGGTGELFF

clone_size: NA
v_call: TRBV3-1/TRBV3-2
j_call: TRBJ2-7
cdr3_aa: CASSQEWAGYYEQYF

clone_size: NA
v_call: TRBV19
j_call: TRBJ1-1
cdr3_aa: CASSIDREGTEAFF

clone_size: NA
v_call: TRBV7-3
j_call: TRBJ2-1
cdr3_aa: CASSLNGQGQVSYNEQFF

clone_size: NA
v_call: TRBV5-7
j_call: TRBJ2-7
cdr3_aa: CASSLNPPGYEQYF

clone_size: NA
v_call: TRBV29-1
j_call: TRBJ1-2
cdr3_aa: CSVDGTGNDGYTF

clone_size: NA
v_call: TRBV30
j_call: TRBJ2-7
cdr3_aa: CAWSKGADYEQYF

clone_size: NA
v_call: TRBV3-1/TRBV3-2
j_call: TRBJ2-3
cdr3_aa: CASSQDPRSTQYF

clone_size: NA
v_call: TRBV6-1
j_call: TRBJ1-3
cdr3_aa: CASSAQDRLSGNTIYF

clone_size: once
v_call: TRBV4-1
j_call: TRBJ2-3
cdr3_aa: CASSTTLRRGDPDTQYF

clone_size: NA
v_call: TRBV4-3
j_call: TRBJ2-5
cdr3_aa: CASSHNMWRGKYQETQYF

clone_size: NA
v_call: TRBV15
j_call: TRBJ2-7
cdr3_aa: CATSRDGATYEQYF

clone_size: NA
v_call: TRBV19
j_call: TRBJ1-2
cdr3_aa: CASSMSGQGGYTF

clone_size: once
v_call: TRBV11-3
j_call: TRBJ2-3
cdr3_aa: CASSLWGVSEESTDTQYF

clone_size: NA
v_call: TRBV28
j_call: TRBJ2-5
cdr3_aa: CASSFSTGQGEGETQYF

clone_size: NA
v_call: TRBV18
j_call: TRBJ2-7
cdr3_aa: CASSREQRRSLREQYF

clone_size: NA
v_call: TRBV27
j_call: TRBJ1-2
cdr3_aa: CASSTQQGANYGYTF

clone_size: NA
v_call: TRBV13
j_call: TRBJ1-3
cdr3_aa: CASSSYTGNTIYF

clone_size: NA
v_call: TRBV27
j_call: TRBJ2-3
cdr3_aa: CASSLWDTTDTQYF

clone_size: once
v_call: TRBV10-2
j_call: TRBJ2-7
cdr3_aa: CASSQPRGRFTEQYF

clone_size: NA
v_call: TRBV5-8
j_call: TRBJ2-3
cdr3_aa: CASSLDSGPSTDTQYF

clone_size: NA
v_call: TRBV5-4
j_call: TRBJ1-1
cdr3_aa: CASSSGMGNTEAFF

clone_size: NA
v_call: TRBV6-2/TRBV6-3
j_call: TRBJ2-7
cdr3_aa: CASSPPRRGGFYEQYF

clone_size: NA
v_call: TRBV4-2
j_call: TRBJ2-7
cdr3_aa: CASSPDRGTPYEQYF

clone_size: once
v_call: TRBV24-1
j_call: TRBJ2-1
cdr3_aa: CATSDHRLAGGYNEQFF

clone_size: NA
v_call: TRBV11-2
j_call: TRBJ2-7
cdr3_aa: CASSHPGLNNYEQYF

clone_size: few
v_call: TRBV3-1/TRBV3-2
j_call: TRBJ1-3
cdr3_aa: CASSLSSDRGHTIYF

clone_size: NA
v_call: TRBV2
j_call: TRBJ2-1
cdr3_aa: CASSGDSRAFYNEQFF

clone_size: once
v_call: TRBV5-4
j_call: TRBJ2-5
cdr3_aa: CASSLRLAGELETQYF

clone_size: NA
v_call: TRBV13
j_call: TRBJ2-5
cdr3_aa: CASSLERGETQYF

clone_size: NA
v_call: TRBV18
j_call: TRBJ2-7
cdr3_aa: CASSSQPGLAEFPYEQYF

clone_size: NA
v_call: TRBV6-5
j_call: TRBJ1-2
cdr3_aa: CASSESRTVNYGYTF

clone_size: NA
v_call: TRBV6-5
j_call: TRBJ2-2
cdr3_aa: CASSFSNTGELFF

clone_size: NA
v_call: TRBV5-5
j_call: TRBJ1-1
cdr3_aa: CASSLRHPAPMNTEAFF

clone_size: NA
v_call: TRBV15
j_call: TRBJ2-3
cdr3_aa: CATSRVGGADTQYF

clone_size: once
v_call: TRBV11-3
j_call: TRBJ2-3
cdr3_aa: CASSPRTGTDTQYF

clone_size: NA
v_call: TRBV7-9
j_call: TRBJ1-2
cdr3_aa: CASSLVQAANYGYTF

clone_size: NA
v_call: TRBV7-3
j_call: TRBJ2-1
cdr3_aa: CASSQYQGSEQFF

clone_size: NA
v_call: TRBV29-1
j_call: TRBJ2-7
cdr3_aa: CSVVGVAGQSSDEQYF